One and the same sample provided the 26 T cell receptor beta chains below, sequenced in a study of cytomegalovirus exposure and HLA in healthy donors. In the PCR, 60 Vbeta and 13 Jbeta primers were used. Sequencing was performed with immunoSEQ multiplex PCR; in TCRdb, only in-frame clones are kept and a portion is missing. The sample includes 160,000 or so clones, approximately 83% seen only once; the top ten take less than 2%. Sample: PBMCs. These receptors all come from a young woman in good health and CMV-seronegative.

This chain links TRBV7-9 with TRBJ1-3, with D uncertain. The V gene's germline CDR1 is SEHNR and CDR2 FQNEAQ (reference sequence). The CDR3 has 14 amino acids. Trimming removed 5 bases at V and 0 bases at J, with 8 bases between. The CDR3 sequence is CASSPPSSGNTIYF. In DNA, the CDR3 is TGTGCCAGCAGCCCCCCCTCCTCTGGAAACACCATATATTTT.

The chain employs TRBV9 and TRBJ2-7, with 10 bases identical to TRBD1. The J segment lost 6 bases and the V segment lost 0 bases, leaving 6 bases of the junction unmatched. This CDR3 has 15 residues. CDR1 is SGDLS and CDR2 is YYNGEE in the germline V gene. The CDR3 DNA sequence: TGTGCCAGCAGCGTAGGGACAGGGGGATGGTCCGAGCAGTACTTC. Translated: CASSVGTGGWSEQYF.

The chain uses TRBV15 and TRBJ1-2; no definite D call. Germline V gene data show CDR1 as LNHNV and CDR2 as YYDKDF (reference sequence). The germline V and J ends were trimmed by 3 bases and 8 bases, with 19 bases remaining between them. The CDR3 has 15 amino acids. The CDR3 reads CATSRMGGGPSGYTF. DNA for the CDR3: TGTGCCACCAGCAGGATGGGAGGCGGTCCAAGCGGCTACACCTTC.

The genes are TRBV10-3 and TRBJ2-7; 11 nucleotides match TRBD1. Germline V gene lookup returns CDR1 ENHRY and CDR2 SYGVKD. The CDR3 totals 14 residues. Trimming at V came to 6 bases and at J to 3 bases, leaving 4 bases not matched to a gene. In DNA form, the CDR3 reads TGTGCCATCAGCGGGACAGGGGGGAACTACGAGCAGTACTTC. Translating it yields CAISGTGGNYEQYF.

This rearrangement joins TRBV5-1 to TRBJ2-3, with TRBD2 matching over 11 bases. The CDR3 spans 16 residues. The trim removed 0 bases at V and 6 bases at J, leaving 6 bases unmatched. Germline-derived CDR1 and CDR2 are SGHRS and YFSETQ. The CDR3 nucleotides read TGCGCCAGCAGCTTGGTCCTAGCGGGGGGTCCCGATACGCAGTATTTT. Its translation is CASSLVLAGGPDTQYF.

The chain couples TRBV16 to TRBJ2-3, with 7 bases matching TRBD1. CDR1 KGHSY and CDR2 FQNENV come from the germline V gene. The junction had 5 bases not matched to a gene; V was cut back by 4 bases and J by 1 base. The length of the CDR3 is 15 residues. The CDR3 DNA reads TGTGCCAGCAGCCCCCGGACAGGTCGCACAGATACGCAGTATTTT. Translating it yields CASSPRTGRTDTQYF.

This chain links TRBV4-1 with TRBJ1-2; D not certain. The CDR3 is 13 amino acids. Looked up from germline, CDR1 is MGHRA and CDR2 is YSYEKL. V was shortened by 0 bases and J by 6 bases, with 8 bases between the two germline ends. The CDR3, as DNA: TGCGCCAGCAGCCAAGAATACGGGGATGGCTACACCTTC. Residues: CASSQEYGDGYTF.

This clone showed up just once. CDR3 nucleotides: TGTGCCAGCAGCTTAGGAGGACTAGCGGGGGGGCCGGGAGAGACCCAGTACTTC. Its translation: CASSLGGLAGGPGETQYF. The chain has TRBV7-9 and TRBJ2-5; 15 bases fit TRBD2. V lost 1 base, J lost 4 bases, and 7 bases stayed unmatched. This CDR3 has 18 residues. Per the germline V gene, CDR1 is SEHNR and CDR2 is FQNEAQ (reference sequence).

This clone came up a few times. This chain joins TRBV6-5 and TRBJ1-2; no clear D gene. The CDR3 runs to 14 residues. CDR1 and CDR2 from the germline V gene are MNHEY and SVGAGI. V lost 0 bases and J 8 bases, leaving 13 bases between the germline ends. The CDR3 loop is CASSYSDSLRGYTF. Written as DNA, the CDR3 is TGTGCCAGCAGTTACTCGGACTCTCTTAGGGGCTACACCTTC.

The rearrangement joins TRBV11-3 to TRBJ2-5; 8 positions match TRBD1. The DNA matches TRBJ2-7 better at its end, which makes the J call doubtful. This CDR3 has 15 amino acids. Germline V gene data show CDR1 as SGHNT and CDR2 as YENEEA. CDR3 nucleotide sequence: TGTGCCAGCAGCCGATCGACAGGGGCCTCCTACGAGCAGTACTTC. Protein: CASSRSTGASYEQYF.

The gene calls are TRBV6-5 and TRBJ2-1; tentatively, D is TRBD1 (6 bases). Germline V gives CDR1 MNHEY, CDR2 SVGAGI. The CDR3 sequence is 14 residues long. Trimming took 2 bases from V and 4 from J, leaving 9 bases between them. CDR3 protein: CASSYRDRYNEQFF. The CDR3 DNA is TGTGCCAGCAGTTACAGAGACAGGTACAATGAGCAGTTCTTC.

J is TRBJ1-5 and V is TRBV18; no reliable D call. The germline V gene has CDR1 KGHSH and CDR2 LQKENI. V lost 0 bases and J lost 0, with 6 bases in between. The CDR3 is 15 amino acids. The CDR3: CASSPPGDSNQPQHF. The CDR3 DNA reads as TGTGCCAGCTCACCACCGGGCGATAGCAATCAGCCCCAGCATTTT.

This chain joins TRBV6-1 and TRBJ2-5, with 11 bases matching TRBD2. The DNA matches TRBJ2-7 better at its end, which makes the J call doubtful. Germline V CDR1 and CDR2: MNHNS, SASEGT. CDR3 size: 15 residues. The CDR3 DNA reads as TGTGCCAGCACCTCCCGGACTAGCGGGTACTACGAGCAGTACTTC. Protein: CASTSRTSGYYEQYF.

Here the CDR3 reads CASSLLGQGYGYTF. The DNA for the CDR3 is TGTGCCAGCAGCTTGCTAGGTCAGGGCTATGGCTACACCTTC. The genes are TRBV5-6 and TRBJ1-2, with D possibly TRBD1 on 5 matching bases. Looked up from germline, CDR1 is SGHDT and CDR2 is YYEEEE. Trimming removed 1 base at V and 4 bases at J, with 11 bases between. The CDR3 covers 14 residues.

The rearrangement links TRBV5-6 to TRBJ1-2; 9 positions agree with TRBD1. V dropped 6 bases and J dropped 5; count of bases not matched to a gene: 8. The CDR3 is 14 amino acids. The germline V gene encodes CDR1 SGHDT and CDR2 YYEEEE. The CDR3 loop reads CASTLRTGVYGYTF. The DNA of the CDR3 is TGTGCCAGCACCCTACGGACAGGGGTTTATGGCTACACCTTC.

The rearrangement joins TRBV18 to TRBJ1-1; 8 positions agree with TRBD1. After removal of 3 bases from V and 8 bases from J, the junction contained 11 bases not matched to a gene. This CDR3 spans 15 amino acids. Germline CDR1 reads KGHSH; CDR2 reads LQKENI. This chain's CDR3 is CASSPEGDRTGEAFF. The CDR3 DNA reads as TGTGCCAGCTCACCCGAGGGGGACAGGACAGGAGAAGCTTTCTTT.

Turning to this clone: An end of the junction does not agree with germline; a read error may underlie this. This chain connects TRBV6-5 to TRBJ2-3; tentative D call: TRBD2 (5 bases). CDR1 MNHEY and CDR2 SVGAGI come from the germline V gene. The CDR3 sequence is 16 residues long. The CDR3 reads CASSYSEVPGTDAQYF. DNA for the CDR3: TGTGCCAGCAGTTACTCGGAGGTCCCGGGTACAGATGCGCAGTATTTT.

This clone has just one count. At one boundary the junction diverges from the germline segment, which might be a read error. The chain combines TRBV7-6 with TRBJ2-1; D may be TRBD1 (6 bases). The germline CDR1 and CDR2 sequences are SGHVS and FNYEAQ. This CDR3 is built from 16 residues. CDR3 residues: CASNLSGAGGYNEQFF. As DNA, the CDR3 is TGTGCCAGCAACTTATCAGGGGCAGGAGGTTACAATGAGCAGTTCTTC.

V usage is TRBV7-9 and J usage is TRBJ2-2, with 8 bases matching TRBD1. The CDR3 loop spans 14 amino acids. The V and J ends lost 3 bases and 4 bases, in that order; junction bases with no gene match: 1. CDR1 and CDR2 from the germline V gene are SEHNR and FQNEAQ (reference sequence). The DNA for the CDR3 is TGTGCCAGCAGCTTTGGACAGGGCACCGGGGAGCTGTTTTTT. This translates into CASSFGQGTGELFF.

CDR3 sequence (DNA): TGTGCCAGCAGCTTGGCCCTGCGGGAGACCCAGTACTTC. Its translation is CASSLALRETQYF. V and J are TRBV5-6 and TRBJ2-5; D is unresolved. The CDR3 spans 13 residues. V lost 0 bases and J 5 bases, leaving 8 bases between the germline ends. Germline-derived CDR1 and CDR2 are SGHDT and YYEEEE.

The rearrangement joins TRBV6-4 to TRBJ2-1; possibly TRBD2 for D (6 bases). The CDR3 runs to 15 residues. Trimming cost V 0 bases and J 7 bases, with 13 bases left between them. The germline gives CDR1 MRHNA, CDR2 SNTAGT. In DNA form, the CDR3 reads TGTGCCAGCAGTGACTCTTCGGAGGGGCAGAATGAGCAGTTCTTC. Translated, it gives CASSDSSEGQNEQFF.

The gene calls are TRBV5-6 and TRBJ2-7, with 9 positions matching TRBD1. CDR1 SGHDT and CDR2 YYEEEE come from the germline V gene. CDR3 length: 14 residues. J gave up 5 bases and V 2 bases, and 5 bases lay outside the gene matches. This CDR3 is CASSFGTGFHEQYF. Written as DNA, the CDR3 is TGTGCCAGCAGCTTTGGGACAGGGTTCCACGAGCAGTACTTC.

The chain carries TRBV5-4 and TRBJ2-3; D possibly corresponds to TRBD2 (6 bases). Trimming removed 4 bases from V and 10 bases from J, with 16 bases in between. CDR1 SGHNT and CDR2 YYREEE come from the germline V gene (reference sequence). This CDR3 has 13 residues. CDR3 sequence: CASSARGADPQYF. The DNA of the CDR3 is TGTGCCAGCAGCGCCCGCGGGGCCGACCCGCAGTATTTT. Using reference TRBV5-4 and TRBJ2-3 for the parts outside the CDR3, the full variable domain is ETGVTQSPTHLIKTRGQQVTLRCSSQSGHNTVSWYQQALGQGPQFIFQYYREEENGRGNFPPRFSGLQFPNYSSELNVNALELDDSALYLCASSARGADPQYFGPGTRLTVL.

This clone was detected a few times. In DNA form, the CDR3 reads TGTGCCAGCAGCTTGTTAGTATTAAGGGGGGCTTTCTTT. It specifies CASSLLVLRGAFF. The chain recombines TRBV5-6 with TRBJ1-1; D is perhaps TRBD1 (6 bases). This CDR3 is built from 13 residues. CDR1 and CDR2 from the germline V gene are SGHDT and YYEEEE. With 1 base removed from V and 11 bases from J, the gap between germline ends came to 15 bases.

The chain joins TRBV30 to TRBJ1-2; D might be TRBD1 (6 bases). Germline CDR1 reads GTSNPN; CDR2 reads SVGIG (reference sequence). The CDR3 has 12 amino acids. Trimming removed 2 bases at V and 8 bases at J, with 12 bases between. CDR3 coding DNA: TGTGCCTGGAGTCGGGACATCAGAGGCTACACCTTC. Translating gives CAWSRDIRGYTF.

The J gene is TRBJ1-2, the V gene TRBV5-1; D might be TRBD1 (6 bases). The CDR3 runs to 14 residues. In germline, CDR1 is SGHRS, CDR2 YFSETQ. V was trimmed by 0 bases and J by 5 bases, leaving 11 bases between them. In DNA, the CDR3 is TGCGCCAGCAGCTTGGGGGACACCTTTTATGGCTACACCTTC. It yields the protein CASSLGDTFYGYTF.